This entry features one T cell receptor beta chain sequence. No antigen is known for it. No per-base quality is available; no much larger clone lies one base away. The method was the immunoSEQ multiplex PCR assay. Rearranged TCR beta chain sequences were amplified using the hsTCRB Kit according to the manufacturer's protocol. TCRB libraries were sequenced on an Illumina MiSeq. Under the source paper's analysis protocol: The proprietary platform of the kit vendor was used for demultiplexing, trimming and gene mapping. The table was pulled from immuneACCESS by TCRdb, which kept in-frame rearrangements only. Such tables lose some clones; where checked, under half of the loss comes from unresolved V genes, and the rest has no known cause. That table gives V, J and clone size, and the DNA gave D and trimming. For this sample there are approximately 60,000 clones; about 81% appear just once. Approximately 8.1% of the sample is held by the ten biggest clonotypes.

The time point label, as the study defines it: week 23, last vaccination. Each vaccine dose, consisting of 300 ug of a 20-mer mutant IDH1 peptide in Montanide, was administered subcutaneously with topical imiquimod. All donors had newly diagnosed IDH1-mutant astrocytomas of WHO grade 3 or 4 that showed loss of nuclear ATRX. The samples were drawn from NOA16, a multicentre, single-arm, open-label phase I trial in Germany that tested a mutant IDH1 peptide vaccine in humans for the first time. Genomic DNA for TCRB sequencing was isolated from EDTA blood with the DNeasy Blood and Tissue Kit. This entry comes from a study of a mutant IDH1 vaccine in newly diagnosed glioma (dated by TCRdb to the early 2020s). Background for the entire study: Eight vaccinations were administered to patients in weeks 1, 3, 5, 7, 11, 15, 19 and 23, corresponding to visits V03 through V10. Vaccination was initiated 4-6 weeks after radiotherapy alone, or concurrently with temozolomide cycles in the chemotherapy-containing groups. Of the 25 to 40 treated patients, approximately 62% were male and 37.5% were female, and the mean age was 40.4 years. Prior to enrollment, standard therapy consisting of radiotherapy alone, temozolomide alone, or radiochemotherapy with temozolomide had been administered to patients, with the combination being received by most patients. Peripheral blood was collected at six visits: V03 (baseline), V05, V07, V10, V12 and V13. For exploratory analyses, longitudinal TCRB deep sequencing was carried out in 25 treated patients wherever samples were available. Broader findings and caveats from the paper: Immune responses induced by the vaccine were seen in approximately 93% of patients across multiple MHC alleles. The authors noted that analyses of patient blood samples could not be reproduced because of sample limitations. Availability determined which PBMC samples were chosen for TCRB deep sequencing. Pseudoprogression appeared unrelated to alterations in the top peripheral T cell clonotypes detected by TCRB sequencing.

As encoded in the germline V gene, CDR1 is SGHRS while CDR2 is YFSETQ. The CDR3 spans 16 residues, from the cysteine through the phenylalanine. CDR3 DNA only is kept here, 48 bases in frame from base 1. Trimming removed 6 bases from V and 5 bases from J; the gene matches leave 11 bases unexplained. The TCR comes from a woman aged 40 to 50 with glioma. Some clones in this sample may be carry-over from other donors' samples. Sequences were derived from PBMCs, sampled from a glioma patient whose treatment included an IDH1 peptide vaccine. The chain uses TRBV5-1 and TRBJ2-2; TRBD1 lines up with 9 middle nucleotides. The DNA is as follows: TGCGCCAGCACCCCGAGCCCGACAGGGGGGACCGGGGAGCTGTTTTTT. This gives the protein CASTPSPTGGTGELFF.